This T cell receptor beta chain was obtained from a study of cytomegalovirus exposure and HLA in healthy donors. Study overall: In an earlier analysis, 117 million unique TCR beta sequences were found from about 179 million T cells. Study conclusions and caveats: An analysis that came later showed most CMV-associated TCR beta chains appearing HLA-restricted. Researchers reported in a later analysis that a missense DCLRE1C variant was tied to TCR beta V- and J-gene trimming. Among the sequence variants, a highly shared cluster was likely an artifact of sequencing.

Both 60 Vbeta primers and 13 Jbeta primers went into the PCR. Using immunoSEQ multiplex PCR, the repertoire was profiled, and TCRdb retains in-frame clones only, with some absent. The sample shows around 150,000 clones, approximately 80% of them seen only once. Germline values: CDR1 MNHEY, CDR2 SVGAGI. Trimming removed 5 bases at V and 3 bases at J, with 10 bases between. The CDR3 loop spans 13 amino acids. As concerns this clone: Antigen specificity is unknown.

Material for sequencing was PBMCs. The sequence derives from a woman in her twenties or thirties in good health and CMV-seropositive. This sequence joins TRBV6-5 and TRBJ1-1; the D gene is possibly TRBD1 (6 bases). CDR3 in DNA: TGTGCCAGCAGTCCTCAGGGGTACACTGAAGCTTTCTTT. It specifies CASSPQGYTEAFF.